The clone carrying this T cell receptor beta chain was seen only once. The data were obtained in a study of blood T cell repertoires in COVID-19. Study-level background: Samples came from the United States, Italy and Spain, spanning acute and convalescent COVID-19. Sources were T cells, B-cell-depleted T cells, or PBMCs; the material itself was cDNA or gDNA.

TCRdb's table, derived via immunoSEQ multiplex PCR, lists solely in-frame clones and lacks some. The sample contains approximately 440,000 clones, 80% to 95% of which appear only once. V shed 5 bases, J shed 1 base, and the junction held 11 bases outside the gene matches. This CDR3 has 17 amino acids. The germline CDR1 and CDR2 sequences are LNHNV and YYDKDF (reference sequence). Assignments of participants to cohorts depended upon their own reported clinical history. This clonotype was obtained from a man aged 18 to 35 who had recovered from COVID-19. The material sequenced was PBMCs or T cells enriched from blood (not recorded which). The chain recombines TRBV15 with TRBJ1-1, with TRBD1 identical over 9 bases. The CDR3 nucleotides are TGTGCCACCAGCCCGACGGGACAGGGAAGGAAGAACACTGAAGCTTTCTTT. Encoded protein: CATSPTGQGRKNTEAFF.